This T cell receptor beta chain is from a study of T-cell reconstitution after alpha-beta-depleted transplantation in children. The study's findings and limits: When one year had passed after transplant, most T-cell counts and diversity came from newly produced T cells. In patients about two months after transplant, alpha-beta T cells reportedly arose from several hundred expanded graft clones.

Using unique molecular identifiers, the investigators prepared the TCRbeta library. Each CDR3 protein gets one entry after TCRdb re-called the PCR reads with MiXCR. The table has about 300,000 distinct CDR3 sequences, over 9% seen once. This CDR3 region has 15 residues. With 3 bases removed from V and 2 bases from J, the gap between germline ends came to 12 bases. CDR1 and CDR2 from the germline V gene are LGHDT and YNNKEL (reference sequence). This clonotype was found a few times. Its specificity is unknown. Sequenced material: PBMCs, taken before TCRalphabeta/CD19-depleted stem cell transplant. This clonotype was obtained from a boy in the first two years of life with acute myeloid leukemia, due to receive a stem cell transplant. J is TRBJ2-3 and V is TRBV3-1; no clear D gene. The CDR3 spells CASSHTVGDTDTQYF. In nucleotides, the CDR3 is TGTGCCAGCAGCCACACTGTTGGAGACACAGATACGCAGTATTTT.